Sequencing of this T cell receptor beta chain was carried out in a study of blood T cell repertoires in COVID-19. Measured with immunoSEQ multiplex PCR; TCRdb has only the in-frame clones, and not every one. The sample has about 200,000 clones, less than 90% seen once. CDR3 length: 18 residues. Between the trimmed V and J ends, which lost 4 bases and 7 bases, there was a span of 23 bases. Germline loops: CDR1 SEHNR, CDR2 FQNEAQ (reference sequence). This clone was counted only a few times. The genes are TRBV7-9 and TRBJ1-6; D perhaps matches TRBD1 (6 bases). The sequence derives from a woman in her fifties or sixties with acute or convalescent COVID-19. The sample was peripheral blood. CDR3 nucleotides: TGTGCCAGCAGCTCTACCCGTCGGGGGGCAAAACGGAATTCACCCCTCCACTTT. Its protein product is CASSSTRRGAKRNSPLHF.